Sequencing of this TCR beta chain was carried out in a study of blood T cell repertoires in COVID-19. Study-level information: The analysed material was cDNA or gDNA that came from T cells, B-cell-depleted T cells, or PBMCs.

Sequenced by immunoSEQ multiplex PCR; TCRdb stores in-frame clones only, minus some. The top ten clones hold 3% to 3.5% of a sample with about 140,000 clones, 80% to 90% of them seen once. Enrolled through a virtual design, the participants were between 18 and 89 years of age and came from approximately 25 US areas. Donors were grouped by their self-reported clinical history. J lost 10 bases, V lost 5 bases, and 6 bases had no gene match. Germline V gene sequence: CDR1 MDHEN, CDR2 SYDVKM. The CDR3 has 13 amino acids. Sequencing used PBMCs or T cells enriched from blood (not recorded which). The clonotype was recovered from a woman in her fifties or sixties with acute COVID-19. This rearrangement joins TRBV28 to TRBJ2-1, with TRBD1 identical over 9 bases. The CDR3 loop is CASSDPGQGEQFF. In DNA form, the CDR3 reads TGTGCCAGCAGTGATCCGGGACAGGGAGAGCAGTTCTTC.